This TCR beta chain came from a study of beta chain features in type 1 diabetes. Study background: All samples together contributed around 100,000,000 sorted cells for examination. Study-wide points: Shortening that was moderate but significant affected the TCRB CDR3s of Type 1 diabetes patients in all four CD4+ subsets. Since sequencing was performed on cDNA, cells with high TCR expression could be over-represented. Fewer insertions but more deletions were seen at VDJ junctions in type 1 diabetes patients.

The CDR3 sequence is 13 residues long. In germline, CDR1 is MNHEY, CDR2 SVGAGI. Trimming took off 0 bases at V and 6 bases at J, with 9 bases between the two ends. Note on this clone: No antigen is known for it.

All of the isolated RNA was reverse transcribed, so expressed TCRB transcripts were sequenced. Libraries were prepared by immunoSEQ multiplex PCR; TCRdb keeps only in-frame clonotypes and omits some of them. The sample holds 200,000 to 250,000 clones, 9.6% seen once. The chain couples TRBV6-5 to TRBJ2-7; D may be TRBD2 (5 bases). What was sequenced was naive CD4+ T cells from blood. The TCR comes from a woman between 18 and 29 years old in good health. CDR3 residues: CASSYSRGFEQYF. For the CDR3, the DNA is TGTGCCAGCAGTTACTCGAGAGGGTTCGAGCAGTACTTC.